This T cell receptor (beta chain) was documented in a study of cytomegalovirus exposure and HLA in healthy donors (dated by TCRdb to the late 2010s). In the study overall: A later analysis indicated that the 120 or so validation repertoires were generated on the platform also employed for the approximately 670 repertoires of the first cohort. To predict cytomegalovirus infection status, the study combined high-throughput TCR immunosequencing, statistical association of individual TCRs with disease status, and machine learning. The aim of the study was to test whether cataloging public T cell receptors could identify signatures of past pathogen exposure. In addition to the first cohort of several hundred subjects, a separate validation cohort of 130 or so different subjects was used.

In regard to this clone: Its antigen target is currently unknown. Base qualities are not recorded, but no much larger clone differs from it by a single base.

Here V drops 1 base and J drops 4 bases, and the junction holds 14 bases not matched to any gene. CDR1 and CDR2 are read off the germline V gene as SGHDT and YYEEEE. The CDR3 spans 18 residues, from the cysteine through the phenylalanine. Of all the DNA, just the CDR3 is kept, 54 bases in frame from base 1. The library relied on the immunoSEQ multiplex PCR assay. The paper's data handling went like this. A statistical classification framework was built to diagnose cytomegalovirus status from the catalog of TCR beta chain sequences. TCRdb limited this immuneACCESS table to in-frame rearrangements with V and J called. A share of clones is missing; checked studies link under half to unresolved V genes, and the rest is unexplained. For V, J and clone size, that table is used; D and trimming come from the DNA. The sample data list 70,000 to 75,000 clones, and around 94% of these were observed just once. The top ten constitute roughly 2% of the sample.

What the research found in general, with its limitations: The validation cohort had no HLA typing available for a later analysis, so co-occurrence within that cohort was assessed over all 110 or so repertoires. In vitro tests confirmed that a few of the cytomegalovirus-associated TCR beta chains recognize cytomegalovirus antigens. The classifier was reported to diagnose cytomegalovirus status with high specificity and sensitivity in both the original cohort and the validation cohort. The authors suggested that the approach could potentially be extended to other disease states and immunological phenotypes. The study listed 164 TCR beta chains as associated with cytomegalovirus. Across donors, most TCR sequences were observed very rarely, whereas some public TCRs were present in many individuals. Of the cluster scores, 85% to 95% were above 0 in a later analysis, which found that TCRs clustered in the first cohort also tended to co-occur in the 95 to 150 validation repertoires.

The donors were included in the validation cohort of approximately 120 subjects, a group kept apart from the roughly 700-subject first cohort. The specimen sequenced was PBMCs. The chain links TRBV5-6 with TRBJ2-1, with 7 junctional bases fitting TRBD2. This TCR came from a woman aged 18-29 years in good health and CMV-seropositive. The CDR3 here reads CASSLTAGWREYYNEQFF. DNA sequence: TGTGCCAGCAGCTTGACGGCAGGGTGGCGGGAGTATTACAATGAGCAGTTCTTC.